This T cell receptor beta chain was documented in a study of blood T cell repertoires in COVID-19. For the study at large: Donors in the United States, Italy and Spain gave samples during acute or convalescent COVID-19.

Trimming left V 1 base short and J 7 bases short, with 12 bases between. This CDR3 comprises 15 residues. Germline CDR1 and CDR2: SGHTS and YDEGEE. As originally analysed: Reference gene primers were amplified, and this amplification served to estimate nucleated cell counts. Measured with immunoSEQ multiplex PCR; TCRdb has only the in-frame clones, and not every one. For V, J and clone size, that table is used; D and trimming come from the DNA. Of 230,000 or so clones in the sample, about nine tenths were seen once. Researchers sorted participants into cohorts using their self-reported clinical history.

The chain carries TRBV5-8 and TRBJ1-6; perhaps TRBD1 as D (5 bases). Sequenced sample: PBMCs or T cells enriched from blood (not recorded which). The TCR sequence derives from a woman aged 35 to 49 with acute COVID-19. CDR3 protein: CASSLRQITNSPLHF. The CDR3, as DNA: TGTGCCAGCAGCTTGAGACAGATAACCAATTCACCCCTCCACTTT.